This is a list of T cell receptor beta chains from one sample in a study of blood T cell repertoires in COVID-19. Profiled with immunoSEQ multiplex PCR; TCRdb holds only in-frame clones, not every one. The sample holds around 140,000 clones, about 87% seen once. The source material was peripheral blood. The receptor source for this set is a human donor in a cohort sampled during active COVID-19. CDR3s include the opening cysteine and the closing phenylalanine or tryptophan. A D gene is named only where the DNA matches it firmly. The size of a clone is reported for some rows only, either as once, few or many, or as a class for expanded clones.

clone size,J gene,V gene,D gene,CDR3 DNA,CDR3 protein
once,TRBJ2-1,TRBV4-2,.,TGTGCCAGCAGCCAAGAATCGAGCTCCTACAATGAGCAGTTCTTC,CASSQESSSYNEQFF
.,TRBJ2-1,TRBV9,TRBD2,TGTGCCAGCAGCGAAACCCTCCGGACTAGCGGGATCTACAATGAGCAGTTCTTC,CASSETLRTSGIYNEQFF
.,TRBJ2-3,TRBV9,.,TGTGCCAGCAGCGTAGGAGCGGGAGATACGCAGTATTTT,CASSVGAGDTQYF
few,TRBJ1-6,TRBV7-3,TRBD1,TGTGCCAGCAGCTCGGGGACAGGACGACAATCACCCCTCCACTTT,CASSSGTGRQSPLHF
.,TRBJ1-4,TRBV19,.,TGTGCCAGTAGTAGCACAGGGAAGGGAGCTAATGAAAAACTGTTTTTT,CASSSTGKGANEKLFF
once,TRBJ1-2,TRBV5-1,.,TGCGCCAGCAGCCTCCGGACAGACTATGGCTACACCTTC,CASSLRTDYGYTF
.,TRBJ2-3,TRBV24-1,TRBD2,TGTGCCACCAGTGACCGGAGACTAGCGGAGAACACAGATACGCAGTATTTT,CATSDRRLAENTDTQYF
few,TRBJ1-2,TRBV2,TRBD1,TGTGCCAGCAGGGCTGGACAGGGGAGTGGTGGCTACACCTTC,CASRAGQGSGGYTF
.,TRBJ1-1,TRBV10-3,TRBD1,TGTGCCATCAGTGAGAAAAACAGGGGATCCACTGAAGCTTTCTTT,CAISEKNRGSTEAFF
.,TRBJ1-1,TRBV13,.,TGTGCCAGCACCAGATATGAAGCTTTCTTT,CASTRYEAFF
.,TRBJ1-5,TRBV7-2,.,TGTGCCAGCAGCTTAGCGCCCAGGCCGAATCAGCCCCAGCATTTT,CASSLAPRPNQPQHF
.,TRBJ2-5,TRBV11-2,.,TGTGCCAGCAGCGCAAGATGGGAGGCAGAGACCCAGTACTTC,CASSARWEAETQYF
.,TRBJ1-1,TRBV27,.,TGTGCCACCGCCCTTTTGCCGGGTGCTGAAGCTTTCTTT,CATALLPGAEAFF
.,TRBJ2-5,TRBV19,TRBD2,TGTGCCAGTAGCACCCAGGGACTAGCGGGGGAAGAGACCCAGTACTTC,CASSTQGLAGEETQYF
.,TRBJ2-2,TRBV3-1/TRBV3-2,.,TGTGCCAGCAGCCACATGAGCCCCCCAGGGGTAGGGGAGCTGTTTTTT,CASSHMSPPGVGELFF
.,TRBJ2-6,TRBV7-6,TRBD1,TGTGCCAGCAGCTTAACAGGGGGCTCTGGGGCCAACGTCCTGACTTTC,CASSLTGGSGANVLTF
.,TRBJ1-5,TRBV27,TRBD1,TGTGCCAGCAGGAAAAACACAGGGGGTGGGAATCAGCCCCAGCATTTT,CASRKNTGGGNQPQHF
.,TRBJ1-2,TRBV9,.,TGTGCCAGCAGCGCGACTTTGCTACCTAACTATGGCTACACCTTC,CASSATLLPNYGYTF
.,TRBJ2-5,TRBV29-1,.,TGCAGCGTTCCTAGTAGGGGAGAGACCCAGTACTTC,CSVPSRGETQYF
.,TRBJ1-6,TRBV11-1,TRBD1,TGTGCCAGCAGCCCCACAGGGGCGACCCATTCACCCCTCCACTTT,CASSPTGATHSPLHF
.,TRBJ2-7,TRBV3-1/TRBV3-2,TRBD2,TGTGCCAGCAGCCAGGGTGTCGGGGGGTACGAGCAGTACTTC,CASSQGVGGYEQYF
.,TRBJ2-2,TRBV9,.,TGTGCCAGCAGCCACACCAACACCGGGGAGCTGTTTTTT,CASSHTNTGELFF
.,TRBJ2-3,TRBV19,.,TGTGCCAGTAGTCCCGGCGGAAGCACAGATACGCAGTATTTT,CASSPGGSTDTQYF
once,TRBJ2-3,TRBV27,TRBD2,TGTGCCAGCACCCGTCGAGTCGGGGGGGGTAATATTATCACAGATACGCAGTATTTT,CASTRRVGGGNIITDTQYF
.,TRBJ2-1,TRBV7-2,TRBD2,TGTGCCAGCAGCTTGAGCGGGGGGGCCTACAATGAGCAGTTCTTC,CASSLSGGAYNEQFF
.,TRBJ2-2,TRBV9,.,TGTGCCAGCAGCCTAGGACAGACCGGGGAGCTGTTTTTT,CASSLGQTGELFF
.,TRBJ1-2,TRBV30,.,TGTGCCTGGAGGGCGGTGGACTATGGCTACACCTTC,CAWRAVDYGYTF
many,TRBJ1-2,TRBV9,.,TGTGCCAGCAGCGTTACAGAGAACTATGGCTACACCTTC,CASSVTENYGYTF
.,TRBJ1-1,TRBV18,.,TGTGCCAGCTCACCACGGGCAGGATTCGACACTGAAGCTTTCTTT,CASSPRAGFDTEAFF
.,TRBJ1-1,TRBV19,.,TGTGCCAGTAGTGAGTTCAGGGTAGGCACTGAAGCTTTCTTT,CASSEFRVGTEAFF
.,TRBJ1-1,TRBV2,TRBD1,TGTGCCAGCAGTAATGACAGGGGCACTGAAGCTTTCTTT,CASSNDRGTEAFF
.,TRBJ1-1,TRBV5-1,.,TGCGCCAGCAGCTTGTTTATTGGAGGCACCGAAGCTTTCTTT,CASSLFIGGTEAFF
many,TRBJ2-2,TRBV29-1,.,TGCAGCATAAGGACTACAGGTAGCGGGGAGCTGTTTTTT,CSIRTTGSGELFF
.,TRBJ2-3,TRBV19,TRBD1,TGTGCCAGTAGCACAGGGGGTCTCGTAGATACGCAGTATTTT,CASSTGGLVDTQYF
once,TRBJ2-2,TRBV4-3,TRBD2,TGCGCCAGCAGCCAGGATAGCGGGGGGGGCACCGGGGAGCTGTTTTTT,CASSQDSGGGTGELFF
.,TRBJ2-1,TRBV6-2/TRBV6-3,.,TGTGCCAGCAGTTACCCCGCTATTGAGCAGTTCTTC,CASSYPAIEQFF
.,TRBJ2-3,TRBV6-5,TRBD2,TGTGCCAGCAGTTCTAGCGGGGGGCCTTATACGCAGTATTTT,CASSSSGGPYTQYF
.,TRBJ1-2,TRBV5-1,.,TGCGCCAGCAGCTGGGACGGGAGGGGCTGGGGCTACACCTTC,CASSWDGRGWGYTF
.,TRBJ1-1,TRBV5-1,.,TGCGCCAGCAGCTTGGGACCTCAGGGGAACACTGAAGCTTTCTTT,CASSLGPQGNTEAFF
.,TRBJ2-3,TRBV19,TRBD2,TGTGCCAGTAACGGGAGGGCAACAGATACGCAGTATTTT,CASNGRATDTQYF
.,TRBJ2-1,TRBV9,TRBD1,TGTGCCAGCAGCGCCGGGACAGTCCACAATGAGCAGTTCTTC,CASSAGTVHNEQFF
.,TRBJ1-2,TRBV30,.,TGTGCCTGGAAAGGTGGGAGCTATGGCTACACCTTC,CAWKGGSYGYTF
.,TRBJ2-1,TRBV16,.,TGTGCCAGCAGCTCGGACAATGAGCAGTTCTTC,CASSSDNEQFF
once,TRBJ1-2,TRBV24-1,TRBD1,TGTGCCACCAGTGAACGGGACAGGGCCCATGGCTACACCTTC,CATSERDRAHGYTF
.,TRBJ2-1,TRBV7-2,.,TGTGCCAGCAGCCCGGCTAGCGCCCACAATGAGCAGTTCTTC,CASSPASAHNEQFF
.,TRBJ2-1,TRBV11-2,TRBD1,TGTGCCAGCAGCTCCCTCATGGGGGGACAGGGGGCCGTTGAGCAGTTCTTC,CASSSLMGGQGAVEQFF
.,TRBJ2-3,TRBV7-2,.,TGTGCCAGCAGCTTTCAGGTTTCTTCGGATACGCAGTATTTT,CASSFQVSSDTQYF
.,TRBJ2-5,TRBV7-2,.,TGTGCCAGCAGCTTGGAACGGGAGGAGACCCAGTACTTC,CASSLEREETQYF
.,TRBJ2-1,TRBV9,.,TGTGCCAGCAGCGCGGACAGCCTCAGGTCCAATGAGCAGTTCTTC,CASSADSLRSNEQFF
.,TRBJ1-3,TRBV6-5,.,TGTGCCAGCAGTCGCCGGGCCCCAGACAGGAACACCATATATTTT,CASSRRAPDRNTIYF